This TCR beta chain was identified during a study of blood T cells in healthy people across ages. The study's findings and limits: A roughly linear age-dependent decrease characterized TCR beta diversity per million T cells.

Concerning this clonotype: Its antigen remains unidentified.

Germline CDR1 SGHDN, CDR2 FVKESK. CDR3 length: 14 residues. Deletions cut 2 bases from V and 5 bases from J, with 10 bases between. With a J-beta primer mix and a sample-barcoded 5' primer, a second PCR ran about 7 to 11 cycles. TCRdb re-called the 5' RACE reads through MiXCR, storing one row per CDR3 protein. This table holds 1.4 million or so distinct CDR3 sequences, about 42% found once. For every donor, a draw yielded ten milliliters of peripheral blood. Sequencing was carried out using blood. The chain joins TRBV14 to TRBJ1-3; TRBD1 is a possible D gene (6 bases). The TCR comes from a woman in her late teens or twenties in good health. CDR3 in DNA: TGTGCCAGCAGCCAAAAGGGGGAACGAAACACCATATATTTT. This gives the protein CASSQKGERNTIYF.